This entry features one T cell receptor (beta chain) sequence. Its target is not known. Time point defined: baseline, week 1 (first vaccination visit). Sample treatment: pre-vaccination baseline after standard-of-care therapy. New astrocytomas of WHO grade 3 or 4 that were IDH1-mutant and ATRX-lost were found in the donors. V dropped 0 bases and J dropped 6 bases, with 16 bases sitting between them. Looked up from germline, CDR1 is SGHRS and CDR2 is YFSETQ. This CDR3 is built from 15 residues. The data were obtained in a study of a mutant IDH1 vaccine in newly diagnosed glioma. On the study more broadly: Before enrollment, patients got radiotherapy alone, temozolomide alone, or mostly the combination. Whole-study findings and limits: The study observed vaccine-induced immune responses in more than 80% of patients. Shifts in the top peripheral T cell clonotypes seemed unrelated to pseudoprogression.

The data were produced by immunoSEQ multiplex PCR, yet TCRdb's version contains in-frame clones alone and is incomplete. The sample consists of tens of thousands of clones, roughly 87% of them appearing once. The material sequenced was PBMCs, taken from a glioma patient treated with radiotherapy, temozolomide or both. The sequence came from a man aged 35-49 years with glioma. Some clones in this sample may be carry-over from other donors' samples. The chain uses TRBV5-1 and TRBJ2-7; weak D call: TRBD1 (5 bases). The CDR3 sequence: CASSLASGQGGEQYF. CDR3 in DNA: TGCGCCAGCAGCTTGGCAAGTGGGCAGGGCGGCGAGCAGTACTTC.